The 10 T cell receptor beta chains reported below all come from one sample, sequenced in a study of radiotherapy plus CTLA-4 blockade in lung cancer. Profiling relied on immunoSEQ multiplex PCR, and the TCRdb table lists in-frame clones only, not all of them. The repertoire holds 34,000 or so clones, with under 85% as singletons. Sample: peripheral blood, taken from a patient treated with radiotherapy plus ipilimumab. The receptors come from a human donor with non-small cell lung cancer that progressed on radiotherapy plus ipilimumab.

V usage is TRBV4-1 and J usage is TRBJ1-1; 8 positions match TRBD1. The CDR3 sequence is 18 residues long. CDR1 and CDR2 (germline): MGHRA, YSYEKL. Unmatched junction bases numbered 11, after V lost 0 bases and J lost 2 bases. The CDR3 protein is CASSQDLLARGRNTEAFF. CDR3 sequence (DNA): TGCGCCAGCAGCCAAGATCTTCTAGCCAGGGGGCGTAACACTGAAGCTTTCTTT.

The V and J genes are TRBV7-3 and TRBJ2-3; D not certain. Germline CDR1 is SGHTA and CDR2 is FQGTGA. The CDR3 runs 12 residues. V shed 6 bases and J shed 6 bases, with 10 bases lying between them. Here the CDR3 DNA reads TGTGCCAGCAGTCGTCCCGGGGATACGCAGTATTTT. This sequence encodes CASSRPGDTQYF.

This clone occurred a few times. CDR3 sequence: CASSLGGRGSFGNQPQHF. DNA of the CDR3: TGTGCCAGCAGCTTAGGGGGGCGCGGGTCTTTTGGCAATCAGCCCCAGCATTTT. The V call is TRBV7-9, the J call TRBJ1-5; a possible D gene is TRBD1 (6 bases). Trimming removed 1 base at V and 2 bases at J, with 18 bases between. This CDR3 is built from 18 residues. Germline values: CDR1 SEHNR, CDR2 FQNEAQ (reference sequence).

This clone was found once. V usage is TRBV5-8 and J usage is TRBJ2-1; 11 bases match TRBD2. Losses at the gene ends were 3 bases for V and 3 bases for J; bases not matched to a gene: 2. The CDR3 is 15 amino acids. Germline values: CDR1 SGHTS, CDR2 YDEGEE. For the CDR3, the DNA is TGTGCCAGCAGCTGGGGGACTAGCGGCTACAATGAGCAGTTCTTC. Protein: CASSWGTSGYNEQFF.

The chain links TRBV5-6 to TRBJ2-3; the D is unclear. Trimming left V 0 bases short and J 3 bases short, with 5 bases between. The CDR3 spans 13 residues. The germline gives CDR1 SGHDT, CDR2 YYEEEE. The CDR3 protein is CASSLAWTDTQYF. DNA for the CDR3: TGTGCCAGCAGCTTGGCCTGGACAGATACGCAGTATTTT.

The genes are TRBV5-1 and TRBJ2-7; 13 nucleotides agree with TRBD2. V shed 4 bases, J shed 0 bases, and the junction held 7 bases outside the gene matches. In germline, CDR1 is SGHRS, CDR2 YFSETQ. This CDR3 has 17 residues. The CDR3 region has the DNA TGCGCCAGCAGCCCAGGACTAGCGGGGGTTAGCTCCTACGAGCAGTACTTC. Residues: CASSPGLAGVSSYEQYF.

The chain links TRBV2 to TRBJ2-5; a possible D gene is TRBD2 (6 bases). Trimming pared 3 bases from V and 4 bases from J, leaving 9 bases between. This CDR3 is built from 13 residues. Germline values: CDR1 SNHLY, CDR2 FYNNEI. The CDR3 coding sequence is TGTGCCAGCAGTGACGTGGGGGGAGAGACCCAGTACTTC. Translated: CASSDVGGETQYF.

By proportion, this clone is medium-sized. The chain is built from TRBV18 and TRBJ1-4; 8 positions agree with TRBD1. Germline V gene sequence: CDR1 KGHSH, CDR2 LQKENI. Trimming took 5 bases from V and 4 from J; bases not matched to a gene: 12. This CDR3 spans 17 amino acids. CDR3 coding DNA: TGTGCCAGCTCAGGGAGACAGGGGCGACAATTTAATGAAAAACTGTTTTTT. This gives the protein CASSGRQGRQFNEKLFF.

The chain uses TRBV7-9 and TRBJ2-1; 7 nucleotides line up with TRBD1. The CDR3 covers 14 residues. With 0 bases clipped from V and 6 bases from J, the junction kept 2 bases outside the gene matches. CDR1 and CDR2 from the germline V gene are SEHNR and FQNEAQ (reference sequence). The CDR3 sequence is CASSLAGTVNEQFF. In nucleotides, the CDR3 is TGTGCCAGCAGCTTAGCCGGGACAGTCAATGAGCAGTTCTTC.

The J gene is TRBJ1-5, the V gene TRBV7-3; D is perhaps TRBD1 (5 bases). CDR3 length: 13 amino acids. V lost 1 base and J lost 7, with 8 bases in between. Germline V gene sequence: CDR1 SGHTA, CDR2 FQGTGA. Here the CDR3 reads CASSLRQGQPQHF. The DNA of the CDR3 is TGTGCCAGCAGCTTAAGGCAGGGCCAGCCCCAGCATTTT.